This TCR beta chain is drawn from a study of T cells in Graves' hyperthyroidism and ophthalmopathy. General study findings and limits: Ophthalmopathy was predicted by the model a median of approximately six months ahead of onset. Researchers found most expanded thyroid clonotypes above 0.001 in blood as well.

Each ophthalmopathy patient scored at least 3 on the Clinical Activity Score and at least 4 on NOSPECS grade, with duration under 3 months. Every diagnosis used clinical symptoms, serum thyroxine and TRAb, thyroid ultrasound and orbital computed tomography. With 2 bases removed from V and 5 bases from J, the gap between germline ends came to 10 bases. Germline V gene data show CDR1 as MDHEN and CDR2 as SYDVKM. The CDR3 runs 14 residues. There are many counts of this clonotype. Its antigen is still unknown. Authors of the study amplified TCR beta CDR3 regions from RNA transcripts. The study used the HTBI primer set for a first-round RT-PCR of the TCR CDR3. TCRdb analysed the multiplex PCR reads with MiXCR anew, one entry per CDR3 protein. Counted here are 250,000 to 350,000 distinct CDR3 sequences, 20% to 25% occurring once; the ten biggest clones make up around 64%.

The chain is built from TRBV28 and TRBJ2-1, with TRBD2 as a possible D gene (6 bases). This receptor was taken from a man aged 25-45 years with Graves' ophthalmopathy. Sequenced sample: blood. CDR3 protein: CASSLVGRNNEQFF. CDR3 bases: TGTGCCAGCAGTTTAGTCGGGAGAAACAATGAGCAGTTCTTC. Full variable domain (missing parts from reference TRBV28 and TRBJ2-1): DVKVTQSSRYLVKRTGEKVFLECVQDMDHENMFWYRQDPGLGLRLIYFSYDVKMKEKGDIPEGYSVSREKKERFSLILESASTNQTSMYLCASSLVGRNNEQFFGPGTRLTVL.